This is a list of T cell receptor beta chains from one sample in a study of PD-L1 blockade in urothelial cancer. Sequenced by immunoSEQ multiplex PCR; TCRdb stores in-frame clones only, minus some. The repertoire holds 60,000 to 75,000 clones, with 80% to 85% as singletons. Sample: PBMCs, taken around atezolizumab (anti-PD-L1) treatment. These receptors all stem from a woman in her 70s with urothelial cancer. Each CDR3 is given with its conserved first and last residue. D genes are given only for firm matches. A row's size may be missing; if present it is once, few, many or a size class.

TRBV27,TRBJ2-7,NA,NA,TGTGCCAGCAGTCCAGGCGGGGTCCCACTCTACGATAAGCAGTACTTC,CASSPGGVPLYDKQYF
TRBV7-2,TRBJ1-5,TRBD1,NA,TGTGCCAGCAGCTTTGAGGGGGCCTACAATCAGCCCCAGCATTTT,CASSFEGAYNQPQHF
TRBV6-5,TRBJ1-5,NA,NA,TGTGCCAGCAGTTACCGGGACAATAGCAATCAGCCCCAGCATTTT,CASSYRDNSNQPQHF
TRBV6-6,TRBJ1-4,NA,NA,TGTGCCAGCAGTAACGGACGGGAATATGAAAAACTGTTTTTT,CASSNGREYEKLFF
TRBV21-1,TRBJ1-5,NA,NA,TGTGCCAGCAGCAAAGAGAAAGGGGGCCATGGTTTTCATAGCAATCAGCCCCAGCATTTT,CASSKEKGGHGFHSNQPQHF
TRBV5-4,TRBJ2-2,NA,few,TGTGCCAGCAGCTTTTACATCACCGGGGAGCTGTTTTTT,CASSFYITGELFF
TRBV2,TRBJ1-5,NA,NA,TGTGCCAGTCAGAGCGGGGGATACGACAATCAGCCCCAGCATTTT,CASQSGGYDNQPQHF
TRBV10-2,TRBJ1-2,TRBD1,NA,TGCGCCAGCAGTGAGTCCGCAACGCACAGGGGAAGAGATGGCTACACCTTC,CASSESATHRGRDGYTF
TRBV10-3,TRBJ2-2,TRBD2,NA,TGTGCCATCAGTACTAGCGTTGGGAACACCGGGGAGCTGTTTTTT,CAISTSVGNTGELFF
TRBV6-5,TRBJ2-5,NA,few,TGTGCCAGCAGTTGGGGGGGGGCGAATGGAGAGACCCAGTACTTC,CASSWGGANGETQYF
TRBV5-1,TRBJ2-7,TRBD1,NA,TGCGCCAGCAGCCCTAGACAGGGATCTTCCTACGAGCAGTACTTC,CASSPRQGSSYEQYF
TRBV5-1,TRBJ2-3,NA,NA,TGCGCCAGCAGCTTTCGGGTCCCAAGCACAGATACGCAGTATTTT,CASSFRVPSTDTQYF
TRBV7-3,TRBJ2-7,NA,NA,TGTGCCAGCAGCTTAACTCCCGGTAGCTCCTACGAGCAGTACTTC,CASSLTPGSSYEQYF
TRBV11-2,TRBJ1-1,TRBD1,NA,TGTGCCAGCCGGGGACAGGGGGCTCGTCGGGGGGAAGCTTTCTTT,CASRGQGARRGEAFF
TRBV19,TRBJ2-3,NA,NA,TGTGCCAGTAGTATAGATCCTCACAGGGCCCGGGGCGGGAGTCGGCGCACAGATACGCAGTATTTT,CASSIDPHRARGGSRRTDTQYF
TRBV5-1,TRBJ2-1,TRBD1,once,TGCGCCAGCAGCTTGGAAAGCCGGGACAGGGTGTATGATGAGCAGTTCTTC,CASSLESRDRVYDEQFF
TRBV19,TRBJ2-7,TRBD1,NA,TGTGCCAGTAGTATCGACGGACAGGGGGCTTCCTACGAGCAGTACTTC,CASSIDGQGASYEQYF